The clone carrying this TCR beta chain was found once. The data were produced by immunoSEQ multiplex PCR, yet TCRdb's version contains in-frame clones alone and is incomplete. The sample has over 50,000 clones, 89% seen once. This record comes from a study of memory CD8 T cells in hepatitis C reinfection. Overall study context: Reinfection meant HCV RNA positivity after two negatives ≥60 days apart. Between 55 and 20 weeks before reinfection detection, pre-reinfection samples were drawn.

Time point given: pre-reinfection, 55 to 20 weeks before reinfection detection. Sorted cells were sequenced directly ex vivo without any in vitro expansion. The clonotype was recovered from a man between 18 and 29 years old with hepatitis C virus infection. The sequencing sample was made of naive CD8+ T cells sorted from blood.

CDR3 DNA: TGCAGCGTTGAGGCTAGCGGGGCCCAAGAGACCCAGTACTTC. Translated, it gives CSVEASGAQETQYF. The V gene is TRBV29-1, the J gene TRBJ2-5, with TRBD2 matching over 9 bases. V lost 3 bases to trimming and J lost 1 base; unmatched junction nucleotides: 3. The length of the CDR3 is 14 residues. Germline CDR1 reads SQVTM; CDR2 reads ANQGSEA.